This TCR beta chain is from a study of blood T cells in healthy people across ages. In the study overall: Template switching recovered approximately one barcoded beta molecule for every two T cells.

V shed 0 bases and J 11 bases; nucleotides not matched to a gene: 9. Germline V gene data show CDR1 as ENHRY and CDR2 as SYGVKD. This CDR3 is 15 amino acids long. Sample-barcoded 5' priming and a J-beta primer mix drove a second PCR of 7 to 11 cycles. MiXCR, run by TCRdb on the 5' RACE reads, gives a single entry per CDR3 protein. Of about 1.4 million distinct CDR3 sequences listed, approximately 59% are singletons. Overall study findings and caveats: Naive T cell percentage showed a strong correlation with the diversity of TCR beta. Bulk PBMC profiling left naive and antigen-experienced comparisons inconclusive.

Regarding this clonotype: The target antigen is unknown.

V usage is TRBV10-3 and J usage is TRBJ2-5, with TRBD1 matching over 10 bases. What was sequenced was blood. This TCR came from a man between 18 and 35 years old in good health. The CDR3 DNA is TGTGCCATCAGTGAGTCGGGACAGGGGATGAGGGAGCAGTACTTC. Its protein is CAISESGQGMREQYF.